The 5 T cell receptor beta chains reported below all come from one sample, sequenced in a study of T cells in Graves' hyperthyroidism and ophthalmopathy. TCR beta CDR3 sequences were amplified from RNA transcripts. Carried out on the TCR CDR3, a first-round RT-PCR used the HTBI primer set. Via MiXCR, TCRdb re-called the multiplex PCR reads, giving one row per CDR3 protein. The sample holds about 360,000 distinct CDR3 sequences; 15% to 20% are singletons and the top ten take about 3.7%. The sequenced material came from blood. The receptors come from a woman younger than 35 with Graves' hyperthyroidism.

This clonotype showed up many times. The chain is built from TRBV15 and TRBJ1-1, with TRBD1 as a possible D gene (5 bases). This CDR3 spans 16 amino acids. Germline CDR1 reads LNHNV; CDR2 reads YYDKDF (reference sequence). The V end was cut by 2 bases, the J end by 1 base, with 14 bases between. The CDR3 region has the DNA TGTGCCACCAGCAGATCTCGGGGGAGGACGAACACTGAAGCTTTCTTT. Amino acids: CATSRSRGRTNTEAFF. Full variable domain (remainder filled in from reference TRBV15 and TRBJ1-1): DAMVIQNPRYQVTQFGKPVTLSCSQTLNHNVMYWYQQKSSQAPKLLFHYYDKDFNNEADTPDNFQSRRPNTSFCFLDIRSPGLGDTAMYLCATSRSRGRTNTEAFFGQGTRLTVV.

This clonotype was detected ten times or more. CDR3 protein: CASSHGGGGTGYTF. Here the CDR3 DNA reads TGTGCCAGCAGCCATGGGGGAGGCGGCACTGGCTACACCTTC. The chain has TRBV28 and TRBJ1-2; D perhaps matches TRBD1 (5 bases). The CDR3 consists of 14 residues. CDR1 is MDHEN, CDR2 SYDVKM, per germline. V lost 6 bases to trimming and J lost 7 bases, with 18 bases between them.

The chain carries TRBV29-1 and TRBJ2-1; 8 bases match TRBD2. The germline V gene encodes CDR1 SQVTM and CDR2 ANQGSEA. Unmatched junction bases numbered 4, after V lost 4 bases and J lost 5 bases. CDR3 length equals 13 residues. The CDR3 nucleotides are TGCAGCGTTGCTGAGCGGGAGAACAATGAGCAGTTCTTC. It encodes CSVAERENNEQFF.

This clonotype has a count of ten or more. This chain connects TRBV2 to TRBJ1-5; D unresolved. Germline loops: CDR1 SNHLY, CDR2 FYNNEI. Between the trimmed V and J ends, which lost 3 bases and 1 base, there was a span of 7 bases. The CDR3 length is 14 residues. The chain's CDR3 is CASSERESNQPQHF. For the CDR3, the DNA is TGTGCCAGCAGTGAGCGGGAAAGCAATCAGCCCCAGCATTTT. Filled out from reference TRBV2 and TRBJ1-5, the complete variable domain reads EPEVTQTPSHQVTQMGQEVILRCVPISNHLYFYWYRQILGQKVEFLVSFYNNEISEKSEIFDDQFSVERPDGSNFTLKIRSTKLEDSAMYFCASSERESNQPQHFGDGTRLSIL.

This clonotype turned up a few times. The germline gene is not matched at one end of the junction; a read error may be the cause. V is TRBV28 and J is TRBJ1-3; no firm D call. The CDR3 totals 16 residues. CDR1 is MDHEN and CDR2 is SYDVKM in the germline V gene. The CDR3 sequence: CVSSLFPGLGGNTIYF. CDR3 bases: TGTGTCAGCAGTTTATTTCCGGGGTTAGGTGGAAACACCATATATTTT.